This record concerns one T cell receptor (beta chain) sequence. The sample is drawn from a study of blood T cell repertoires in COVID-19. Turning to the study itself: The United States, Italy and Spain were the sources of the acute and convalescent COVID-19 samples. Sample material is recorded as cDNA or gDNA derived from T cells, B-cell-depleted T cells, or PBMCs.

Original methodology: Estimation of nucleated cell counts relied on the amplification of reference gene primers. Generated by immunoSEQ multiplex PCR, the TCRdb table keeps only in-frame clones and is missing some. V and J calls and clone size are given by that table; D and trimming were obtained from the DNA. The table lists 45,000 to 65,000 clones, 75% to 90% of them singletons. V lost 5 bases, J lost 2 bases, and 13 bases lay in between. The germline V gene encodes CDR1 SNHLY and CDR2 FYNNEI. The CDR3 length is 14 residues. This receptor was identified in a human donor in a cohort sampled during active COVID-19. Sequenced material: peripheral blood. The chain has TRBV2 and TRBJ2-7; D is uncertain. The CDR3 DNA sequence: TGTGCCAGCAGTAACCTTGGGCTTCCCTACGAGCAGTACTTC. It translates to CASSNLGLPYEQYF.